This section outlines one T cell receptor beta chain sequence together with its context. Its antigen is unknown. The data were produced by immunoSEQ multiplex PCR, yet TCRdb's version contains in-frame clones alone and is incomplete. In the table there are about 59,000 clones, 85% of which are singletons. The entry originates in a study of OX40 agonist ivuxolimab in advanced cancers. Study-level background: Patients in the trial were receiving intravenous ivuxolimab every 2 weeks, at doses of 0.01 to 10 mg/kg.

The length of the CDR3 is 14 residues. Germline V gene data show CDR1 as LNHDA and CDR2 as SQIVND (reference sequence). Trimming took 4 bases from V and 8 from J, leaving 17 bases between them. Study findings and constraints: Expanded clones were, on average, more numerous in CD8+ T cells than in CD4+.

Sample: CD4+ or CD8+ T cells sorted from blood, taken in a trial of the OX40 agonist ivuxolimab. This sequence was found in an adult with an advanced solid tumor such as melanoma, head and neck, liver or kidney cancer. The chain combines TRBV19 with TRBJ1-2; D ambiguous. The CDR3, as DNA: TGTGCCAGTAGTAATCTACCCACTTTGCGGGGCTACACCTTC. This sequence encodes CASSNLPTLRGYTF.